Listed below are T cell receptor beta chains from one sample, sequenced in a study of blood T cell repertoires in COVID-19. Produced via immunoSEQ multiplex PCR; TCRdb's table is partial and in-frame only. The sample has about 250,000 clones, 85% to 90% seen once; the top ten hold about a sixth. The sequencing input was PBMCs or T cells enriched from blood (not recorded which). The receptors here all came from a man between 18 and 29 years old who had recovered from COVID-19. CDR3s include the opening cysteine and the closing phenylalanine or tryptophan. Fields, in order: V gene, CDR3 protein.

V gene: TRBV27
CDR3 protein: CASRGLAGGRARETQYF

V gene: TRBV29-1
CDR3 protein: CSAGQADYGYTF

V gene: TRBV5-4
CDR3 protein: CASSSPTGAYEQYF

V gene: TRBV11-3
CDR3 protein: CASSLAAGDGTQYF

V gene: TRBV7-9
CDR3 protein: CASSLDPPGLAFTDTQYF

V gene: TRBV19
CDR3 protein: CASSIGARADTF

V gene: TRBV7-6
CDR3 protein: CASSPSSGGRNTGELFF

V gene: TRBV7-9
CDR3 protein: CASSPGTGGWPQHF

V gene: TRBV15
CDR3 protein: CATSRVLATYEQYF

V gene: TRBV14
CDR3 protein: CASSQREGSFGAGGKGSYNEQFF

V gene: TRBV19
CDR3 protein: CASSITGDSTEAFF

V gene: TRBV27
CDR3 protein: CASSLQGWGNQPQHF

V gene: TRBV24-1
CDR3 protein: CATSDWDRGNYGYTF

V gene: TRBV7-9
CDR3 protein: CASSFPGFNQPQHF

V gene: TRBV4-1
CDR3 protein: CASSQMGRSPLHF

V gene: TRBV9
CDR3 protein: CASSVGGGGNTEAFF

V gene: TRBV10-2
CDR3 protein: CASSPQAGVYNEQFF

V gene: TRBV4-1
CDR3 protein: CASSQAAGPTGELFF

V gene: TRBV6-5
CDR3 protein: CASSSNLLEAFF

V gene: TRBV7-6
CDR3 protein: CASTLVPTSGGRSTDTQYF

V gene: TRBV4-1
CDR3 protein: CASSLEQFSLANEKLFF

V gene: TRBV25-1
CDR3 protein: CASSGEQGAYTEAFF

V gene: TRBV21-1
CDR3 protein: CASSGGLADYEQYF

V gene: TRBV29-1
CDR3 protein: CSVDRGAGTQYF

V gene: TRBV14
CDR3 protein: CASSQEARVDGYTF

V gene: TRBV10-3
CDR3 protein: CAINPDRNTGELFF

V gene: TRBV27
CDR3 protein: CASSPRVFSSPLHF

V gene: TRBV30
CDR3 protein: CAWRRQGDYGYTF

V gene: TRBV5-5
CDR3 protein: CASSFFKDRAVHEQYF

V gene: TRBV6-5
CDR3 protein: CASSYSTGSNEKLFF

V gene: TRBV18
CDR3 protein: CASSPLLTDHSYEQYF

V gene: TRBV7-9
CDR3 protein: CASSPRWAGANEKLFF

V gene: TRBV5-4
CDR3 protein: CASSPPSGRGDTQYF

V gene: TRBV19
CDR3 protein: CASGRDTDSPLHF

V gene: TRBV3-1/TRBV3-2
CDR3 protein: CASSHETSGMEETQYF

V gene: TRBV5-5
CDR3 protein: CASSLAQGWYEQYF

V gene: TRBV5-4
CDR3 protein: CASSKGTSGETQYF

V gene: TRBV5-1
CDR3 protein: CASSGTGTTGANVLTF

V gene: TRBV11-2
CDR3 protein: CASSLDGGSYTEAFF

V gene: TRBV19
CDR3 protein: CASSIFQSTDTQYF

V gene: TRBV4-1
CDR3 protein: CASSQFWTEGLRGAFF

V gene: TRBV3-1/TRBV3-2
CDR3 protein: CASSRQGPYEQYF

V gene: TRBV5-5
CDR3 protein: CASSSWTVYGYTF

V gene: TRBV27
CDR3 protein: CASSLRGGGYGYTF

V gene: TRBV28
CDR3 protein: CASSSWGGGSYNEQFF

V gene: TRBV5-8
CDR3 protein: CAGQGNNSPLHF

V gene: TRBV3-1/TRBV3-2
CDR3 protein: CASRLGANTEAFF

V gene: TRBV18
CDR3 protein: CASSPRTSGGYNEQFF

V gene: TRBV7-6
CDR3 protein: CASSFGAGDHEQYF

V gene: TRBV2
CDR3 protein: CASSDQGRADTQYF

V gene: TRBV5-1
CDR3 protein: CASSWGDRGRETQYF

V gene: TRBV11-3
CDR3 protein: CASSLVAGVFETQYF

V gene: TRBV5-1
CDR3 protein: CASSLQATNEKLFF

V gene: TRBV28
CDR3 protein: CASSPRWGGNQPQHF

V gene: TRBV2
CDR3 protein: CASSPRGQANGPQHF

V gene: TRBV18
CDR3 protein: CASSPPGGQGPNGYTF

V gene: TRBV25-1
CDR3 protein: CASRAWAGGAGRGPEAFF